The clone carrying this T cell receptor beta chain was counted once. This sample was included in a study of preoperative IRX-2 immunotherapy in early breast cancer. Germline CDR1 reads MNHGY; CDR2 reads SAAAGT. The CDR3 runs 13 residues. V lost 5 bases, J lost 0 bases, and 7 bases lay in between. Treatment here: preoperative locoregional IRX-2 cytokine immunotherapy. Preoperative locoregional IRX-2 cytokine immunotherapy was tested in the phase Ib source study. Sequenced by immunoSEQ multiplex PCR; TCRdb stores in-frame clones only, minus some. The table lists about 28,000 clones, 70% to 85% of them singletons, with more than 3% in the top ten.

This TCR derives from a human donor with breast cancer. The V and J genes are TRBV6-8 and TRBJ2-5; D remains ambiguous. Sampling was carried out from a patient treated with IRX-2 immunotherapy. The CDR3 region has the DNA TGTGCCAGCAGTCTCCCATACCAAGAGACCCAGTACTTC. As protein: CASSLPYQETQYF.